Below are 30 T cell receptor beta chains sequenced from a single sample in a study of Ad26.COV2.S vaccination and SARS-CoV-2 variants. Data came from immunoSEQ multiplex PCR; TCRdb stores just in-frame clones and leaves some out. The table lists 400,000 to 500,000 clones, 88% of them singletons. Treatment specified: around 19 received Ad26.COV2.S at low or high dose, single or two shots; about 5 received placebo; per-sample allocation not given. Repertoires come from day 63 after the first vaccine or placebo injection. The starting material was peripheral blood, obtained in a trial of Ad26.COV2.S vaccine versus placebo. Receptors were obtained from a person aged 18-60 years who received the Ad26.COV2.S COVID-19 vaccine or a placebo.

This clone was recorded once. This chain joins TRBV7-2 and TRBJ1-1; TRBD1 matches 11 bases. V trimming: 1 base; J trimming: 3 bases; junction bases outside the gene matches: 7. This CDR3 comprises 17 residues. Germline CDR1 reads SGHTA; CDR2 reads FQGNSA. The CDR3 DNA reads as TGTGCCAGCAGCTTAGGGGACAGGGGGAATCTGCACACTGAAGCTTTCTTT. Residues: CASSLGDRGNLHTEAFF. The full variable domain, its missing parts supplied by reference TRBV7-2 and TRBJ1-1, is GAGVSQSPSNKVTEKGKDVELRCDPISGHTALYWYRQSLGQGLEFLIYFQGNSAPDKSGLPSDRFSAERTGGSVSTLTIQRTQQEDSAVYLCASSLGDRGNLHTEAFFGQGTRLTVV.

Regarding this clone: Sequence at one end of the junction differs from germline and may be a read error. The same CDR3 can be traced to other DNA sequences in this sample. The rearrangement joins TRBV4-1 to TRBJ1-5; D remains unclear. The CDR3 has 15 amino acids. Germline V gene data show CDR1 as MGHRA and CDR2 as YSYEKL. The DNA for the CDR3 is TGCGCCAGCAGTCAAGCTCTGGTGAACAATCAGCCCCAGCATTTT. Its protein product is CASSQALVNNQPQHF.

This chain joins TRBV21-1 and TRBJ1-1; no DNA check was done on the table's D call, TRBD1. TRBV21-1 corresponds to a pseudogene. The CDR3 consists of 15 residues. The CDR3 bases are TGTGCCAGCAGCAAAGCGGGCAGGCCGAACACTGAAGCTTTCTTT. Its protein is CASSKAGRPNTEAFF.

This chain joins TRBV19 and TRBJ1-5; the match to TRBD1 covers 7 bases. This CDR3 contains 16 residues. Germline V gene lookup returns CDR1 LNHDA and CDR2 SQIVND (reference sequence). The ends lost 0 bases at V and 6 bases at J; junction bases unmatched: 8. CDR3 DNA: TGTGCCAGTAGTATAGATGGGCGACAGGGAGGTCAGCCCCAGCATTTT. It encodes CASSIDGRQGGQPQHF.

The chain has TRBV2 and TRBJ2-3; 8 bases align to TRBD2. CDR3 size: 14 residues. Trimming at V came to 6 bases and at J to 0 bases, leaving 2 bases not matched to a gene. In germline, CDR1 is SNHLY, CDR2 FYNNEI. CDR3 amino acids: CASRGGRSTDTQYF. In nucleotides, the CDR3 is TGTGCCAGCAGGGGCGGGAGGAGCACAGATACGCAGTATTTT.

V usage is TRBV24-1 and J usage is TRBJ2-2; D ambiguous. CDR3 length: 14 residues. The V gene's germline CDR1 is KGHDR and CDR2 SFDVKD. With 1 base removed from V and 6 bases from J, the gap between germline ends came to 8 bases. The CDR3 here is CATSDFSSAGELFF. The DNA for the CDR3 is TGTGCCACCAGTGATTTTTCCTCTGCCGGGGAGCTGTTTTTT.

The V gene is TRBV28, the J gene TRBJ2-7; 7 bases match TRBD1. V lost 6 bases and J lost 3; bases outside the gene matches: 8. The CDR3 runs 14 residues. CDR1 and CDR2 (germline): MDHEN, SYDVKM. The CDR3 bases are TGTGCCAGCAGCCCCCCGGCAGGGGGCTACGAGCAGTACTTC. Translating it yields CASSPPAGGYEQYF.

The rearrangement links TRBV19 to TRBJ2-7, with unresolved D. The germline gives CDR1 LNHDA, CDR2 SQIVND (reference sequence). The ends were cut back, 2 bases at V and 0 bases at J, with 5 bases in the middle. This CDR3 comprises 13 residues. The chain's CDR3 is CASSIQNSYEQYF. The CDR3, as DNA: TGTGCCAGTAGTATACAGAACTCCTACGAGCAGTACTTC.

This clone was seen a single time. J is TRBJ1-5 and V is TRBV11-3, with 9 bases matching TRBD1. The CDR3 has 16 residues. Germline V gene lookup returns CDR1 SGHNT and CDR2 YENEEA. The ends lost 5 bases at V and 3 bases at J; junction bases unmatched: 8. The CDR3 DNA reads TGTGCCAGCAGCCCCGGACAGGGGAATGACAATCAGCCCCAGCATTTT. It translates to CASSPGQGNDNQPQHF.

This rearrangement joins TRBV9 to TRBJ2-1; either TRBD1 or TRBD2 may fit D (5 bases each). CDR1 is SGDLS, CDR2 YYNGEE, per germline. With 4 bases removed from V and 4 bases from J, the gap between germline ends came to 9 bases. This CDR3 has 13 residues. As DNA, the CDR3 is TGTGCCAGCAGCCCTGAGGGGTACAATGAGCAGTTCTTC. Amino acid sequence: CASSPEGYNEQFF.

This chain joins TRBV6-5 and TRBJ2-7, with TRBD2 matching over 9 bases. The CDR3 runs to 14 residues. Trimming removed 5 bases from V and 5 bases from J; junction bases left unmatched: 7. CDR1 and CDR2 (germline): MNHEY, SVGAGI. CDR3: CASSPRGGRDEQYF. The CDR3 region has the DNA TGTGCCAGCAGTCCGCGGGGGGGACGGGACGAGCAGTACTTC.

In this sample, this clone turned up once. This chain joins TRBV7-9 and TRBJ1-1, with D unclear. V dropped 1 base and J dropped 0 bases, with 15 bases sitting between them. The CDR3 extends over 17 amino acids. From germline, CDR1 is SEHNR and CDR2 FQNEAQ (reference sequence). Written as DNA, the CDR3 is TGTGCCAGCAGCTTAGTTTGGTCAGAAAAAATGAACACTGAAGCTTTCTTT. It specifies CASSLVWSEKMNTEAFF. Filled out from reference TRBV7-9 and TRBJ1-1, the complete variable domain reads DTGVSQNPRHKITKRGQNVTFRCDPISEHNRLYWYRQTLGQGPEFLTYFQNEAQLEKSRLLSDRFSAERPKGSFSTLEIQRTEQGDSAMYLCASSLVWSEKMNTEAFFGQGTRLTVV.

The gene calls are TRBV28 and TRBJ2-4; perhaps TRBD1 as D (5 bases). Trimming removed 4 bases from V and 1 base from J, with 5 bases in between. CDR1 and CDR2 from the germline V gene are MDHEN and SYDVKM. The CDR3 runs 13 residues. CDR3 bases: TGTGCCAGCAGTTACAGGGCCAAAAACATTCAGTACTTC. As protein: CASSYRAKNIQYF.

The chain employs TRBV6-5 and TRBJ1-2, with D unclear. V was pared by 2 bases and J by 8 bases, with 15 bases between. The germline V gene has CDR1 MNHEY and CDR2 SVGAGI. CDR3 length: 14 amino acids. The CDR3 sequence: CASSYLHFIGGYTF. CDR3 nucleotide sequence: TGTGCCAGCAGTTACCTCCACTTTATCGGAGGCTACACCTTC.

This clone was observed a handful of times. The J gene is TRBJ2-7, the V gene TRBV28, with 8 bases lining up with TRBD2. The CDR3 covers 16 residues. The V gene end was trimmed by 6 bases and the J gene end by 3 bases; junction bases not matched to a gene: 13. CDR1 is MDHEN, CDR2 SYDVKM, per germline. Here the CDR3 reads CASSSEGQAGVYEQYF. The CDR3, as DNA: TGTGCCAGCAGCAGCGAAGGGCAAGCGGGGGTCTACGAGCAGTACTTC.

This clone was found once. The chain has TRBV7-2 and TRBJ1-1; the D is unclear. The CDR3 is 14 residues long. CDR1 SGHTA and CDR2 FQGNSA come from the germline V gene. The V end was cut by 3 bases, the J end by 0 bases, with 8 bases between. The chain's CDR3 is CASSLWGMNTEAFF. CDR3 nucleotide sequence: TGTGCCAGCAGCTTGTGGGGAATGAACACTGAAGCTTTCTTT.

The chain joins TRBV19 to TRBJ2-6; D may be TRBD1 or TRBD2 (5 bases each). Germline V gene lookup returns CDR1 LNHDA and CDR2 SQIVND (reference sequence). Trimming shortened V by 4 bases and J by 3 bases, and 10 bases separated the two germline ends. The CDR3 is 15 amino acids. CDR3 coding DNA: TGTGCCAGTAGTACCGGGACGGGTGGGGCCAACGTCCTGACTTTC. It encodes CASSTGTGGANVLTF.

The chain couples TRBV6-5 to TRBJ1-1, with D perhaps TRBD1 (5 bases). Germline loops: CDR1 MNHEY, CDR2 SVGAGI. The CDR3 length is 14 residues. Between the trimmed V and J ends, which lost 7 bases and 0 bases, there was a span of 12 bases. CDR3 in amino acids: CASTRGGLNTEAFF. The CDR3 DNA sequence: TGTGCCAGCACCCGTGGGGGTTTGAACACTGAAGCTTTCTTT.

J is TRBJ1-3 and V is TRBV9; weak D call: TRBD1 (6 bases). This CDR3 contains 14 residues. The germline V and J ends were trimmed by 3 bases and 1 base, with 8 bases remaining between them. Germline-derived CDR1 and CDR2 are SGDLS and YYNGEE. CDR3 sequence reads: CASSEQGSGNTIYF. The DNA for the CDR3 is TGTGCCAGCAGCGAACAGGGATCTGGAAACACCATATATTTT.

This clone was observed a few times. The V and J genes are TRBV6-5 and TRBJ2-7, with 7 bases aligning to TRBD2. The V segment lost 6 bases and the J segment 3 bases; nucleotides outside the gene matches: 2. CDR1 is MNHEY, CDR2 SVGAGI, per germline. The CDR3 has 12 amino acids. The DNA of the CDR3 is TGTGCCAGCAGCCGGGAGGACTACGAGCAGTACTTC. Translation: CASSREDYEQYF.

The chain is built from TRBV13 and TRBJ1-2; no definite D call. Looked up from germline, CDR1 is PRHDT and CDR2 is FYEKMQ (reference sequence). The V and J ends lost 0 bases and 0 bases respectively, with 5 bases between them. This CDR3 region has 14 residues. Here the CDR3 DNA reads TGTGCCAGCAGCTTAGGTCCAGCTAACTATGGCTACACCTTC. It encodes CASSLGPANYGYTF.

V is TRBV27 and J is TRBJ2-7; D may be TRBD2 (5 bases). The V and J ends lost 5 bases and 2 bases respectively, with 16 bases between them. This CDR3 region has 15 residues. Germline V CDR1 and CDR2: MNHEY, SMNVEV (reference sequence). The CDR3 sequence is CASSPVASLTYEQYF. The CDR3 nucleotides are TGTGCCAGCAGTCCCGTGGCTAGCCTGACCTACGAGCAGTACTTC.

This clone was found a few times. Other DNA sequences of this sample code for an identical CDR3. This rearrangement joins TRBV5-4 to TRBJ2-7; TRBD1 agrees at 11 bases. Per germline, CDR1 SGHNT and CDR2 YYREEE (reference sequence). This CDR3 has 14 amino acids. Trimming took 4 bases from V and 2 from J; bases not matched to a gene: 2. CDR3: CASSPGQGAYEQYF. CDR3 nucleotides: TGTGCCAGCAGCCCGGGACAGGGGGCCTACGAGCAGTACTTC.

The rearrangement uses TRBV7-2 and TRBJ2-4, with 9 bases that match TRBD2. V was pared by 2 bases and J by 2 bases, with 7 bases of the junction left unmatched. The CDR3 has 17 residues. Germline CDR1 SGHTA, CDR2 FQGNSA. CDR3 coding DNA: TGTGCCAGCAGCTTACTCGGGACTAGCAGCACCAAAAACATTCAGTACTTC. Translated, it gives CASSLLGTSSTKNIQYF.

The rearrangement joins TRBV11-3 to TRBJ1-2, with D hard to call. This CDR3 is built from 11 residues. The germline V gene encodes CDR1 SGHNT and CDR2 YENEEA. The ends were cut back, 5 bases at V and 9 bases at J, with 10 bases in the middle. The CDR3 nucleotides are TGTGCCAGCAGCCAATCGGGCTGCTACACCTTC. It codes for CASSQSGCYTF.

The chain joins TRBV9 to TRBJ2-7; perhaps TRBD2 as D (6 bases). V gave up 0 bases and J gave up 3 bases, with 13 bases separating them. Germline-derived CDR1 and CDR2 are SGDLS and YYNGEE. CDR3 length equals 15 residues. This CDR3 is CASSVAPSANYEQYF. The CDR3 nucleotides read TGTGCCAGCAGCGTAGCTCCTAGCGCAAACTACGAGCAGTACTTC.

The chain recombines TRBV11-2 with TRBJ2-7, with D maybe TRBD2 (6 bases). The germline V gene encodes CDR1 SGHAT and CDR2 FQNNGV. Trimming pared 1 base from V and 2 bases from J, leaving 12 bases between. This CDR3 has 15 amino acids. Written as DNA, the CDR3 is TGTGCCAGCAGCTTAGTAACGGGGGAAGCCTACGAGCAGTACTTC. It yields the protein CASSLVTGEAYEQYF.

The chain joins TRBV4-1 to TRBJ1-6, with D unresolved. In germline, CDR1 is MGHRA, CDR2 YSYEKL. CDR3 length: 13 residues. Trimming took off 4 bases at V and 9 bases at J, with 10 bases between the two ends. This chain's CDR3 is CASSPVVRSPLHF. The CDR3 DNA sequence: TGCGCCAGCAGCCCCGTTGTTCGTTCACCCCTCCACTTT.

The genes are TRBV30 and TRBJ2-7; the match to TRBD2 covers 10 bases. Germline loops: CDR1 GTSNPN, CDR2 SVGIG (reference sequence). This CDR3 spans 14 amino acids. J lost 2 bases, V lost 2 bases, and 3 bases had no gene match. CDR3 in DNA: TGTGCCTGGAGTCAAAGCGGGGGGGCCTACGAGCAGTACTTC. Protein product: CAWSQSGGAYEQYF.

The chain carries TRBV7-2 and TRBJ2-3; 8 bases map to TRBD1. Unmatched junction bases numbered 11, after V lost 1 base and J lost 5 bases. CDR3 length: 17 amino acids. CDR1 is SGHTA and CDR2 is FQGNSA in the germline V gene. DNA for the CDR3: TGTGCCAGCAGCTTAGGGGAGGTCAGGGGGCCGGGAGATACGCAGTATTTT. This encodes CASSLGEVRGPGDTQYF.